This entry concerns a single TCR beta chain. Its specificity is unknown. This sample was taken from a study of blood T cells in healthy people across ages. Findings and caveats of the study: Any changes in expanded clonotypes were possibly confounded, as donor CMV status remained unknown.

A second PCR of 7 to 11 cycles used a sample-barcoded 5' primer and a J-beta primer mix. One entry per CDR3 protein results from TCRdb running MiXCR on the 5' RACE reads. This sample yields a few hundred thousand distinct CDR3 sequences, of which roughly a quarter are seen a single time; around 30% belongs to the top ten. PBMCs, at least 6 million per sample, were isolated. The sequencing sample was made of blood. The TCR originated in a woman in her 70s in good health.

The CDR3 loop is CAGEGLAESGELFF. The CDR3 nucleotides are TGTGCCGGAGAGGGACTAGCGGAGTCCGGGGAGCTGTTTTTT. This rearrangement joins TRBV2 to TRBJ2-2, with 11 bases aligning to TRBD2. The CDR3 runs to 14 residues. V lost 11 bases to trimming and J lost 6 bases; unmatched junction nucleotides: 8. Germline CDR1 reads SNHLY; CDR2 reads FYNNEI.